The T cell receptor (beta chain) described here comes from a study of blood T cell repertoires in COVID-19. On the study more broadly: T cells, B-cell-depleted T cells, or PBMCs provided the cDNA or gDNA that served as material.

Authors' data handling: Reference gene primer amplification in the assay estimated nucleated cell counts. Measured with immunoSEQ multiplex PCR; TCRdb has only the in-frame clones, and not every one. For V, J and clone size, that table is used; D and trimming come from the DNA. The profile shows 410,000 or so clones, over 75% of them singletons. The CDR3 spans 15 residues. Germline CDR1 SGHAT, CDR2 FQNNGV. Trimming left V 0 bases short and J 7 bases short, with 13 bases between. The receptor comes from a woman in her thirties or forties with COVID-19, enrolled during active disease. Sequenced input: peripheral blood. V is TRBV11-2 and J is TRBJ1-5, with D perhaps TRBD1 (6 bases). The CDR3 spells CASSLDRGLGQPQHF. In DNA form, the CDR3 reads TGTGCCAGCAGCTTAGACAGGGGATTGGGACAGCCCCAGCATTTT.